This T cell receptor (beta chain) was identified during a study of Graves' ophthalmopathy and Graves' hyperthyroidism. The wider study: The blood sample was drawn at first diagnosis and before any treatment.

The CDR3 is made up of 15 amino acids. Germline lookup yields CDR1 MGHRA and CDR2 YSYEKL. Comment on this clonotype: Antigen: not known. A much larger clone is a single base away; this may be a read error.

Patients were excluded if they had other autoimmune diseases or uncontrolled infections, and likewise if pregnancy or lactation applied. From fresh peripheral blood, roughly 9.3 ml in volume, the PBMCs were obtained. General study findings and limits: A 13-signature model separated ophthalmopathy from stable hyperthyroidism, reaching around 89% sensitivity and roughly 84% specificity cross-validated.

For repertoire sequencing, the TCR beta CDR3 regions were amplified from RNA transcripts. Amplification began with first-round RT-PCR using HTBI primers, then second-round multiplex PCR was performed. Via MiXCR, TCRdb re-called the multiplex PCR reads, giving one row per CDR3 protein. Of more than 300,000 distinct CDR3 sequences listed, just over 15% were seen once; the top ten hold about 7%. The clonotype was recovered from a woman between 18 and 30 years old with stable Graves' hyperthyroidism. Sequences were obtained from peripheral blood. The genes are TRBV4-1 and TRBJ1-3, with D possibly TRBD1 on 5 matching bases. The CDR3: CASCQVEGVGNTIYF. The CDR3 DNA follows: TGCGCCAGCTGCCAAGTGGAAGGGGTTGGAAACACCATATATTTT.